Listed here is a single T cell receptor (beta chain). This CDR3 is also generated by other DNA sequences in the sample. These data belong to a study of CD8+ T cells in alopecia areata. Turning to the study itself: Each day, treated patients took oral tofacitinib twice, at 5 to 10 mg per dose.

RNA extraction and reverse transcription yielded cDNA as sequencing template. Data came from immunoSEQ multiplex PCR; TCRdb stores just in-frame clones and leaves some out. The table lists some 240,000 clones, 57% of them singletons. This specimen was CD4+ T cells sorted from blood, taken at week 0. This TCR was sampled from a human donor with alopecia areata.

The CDR3 loop is CASSLESETQYF. CDR3 in DNA: TGCGCCAGCAGCTTGGAATCTGAGACCCAGTACTTC. The rearrangement joins TRBV5-1 to TRBJ2-5; the D is unclear. Trimming left V 0 bases short and J 5 bases short, with 5 bases between. This CDR3 is built from 12 residues. The V gene's germline CDR1 is SGHRS and CDR2 YFSETQ.